A selection of T cell receptor beta chains follows, all from one sample in a study of cytomegalovirus exposure and HLA in healthy donors. Assay: immunoSEQ multiplex PCR; the TCRdb copy retains only in-frame clones and omits some. This table has around 250,000 clones, 80% to 95% appearing once. Sequencing was done on a sample of PBMCs. These receptors were obtained from a girl aged 2 to 9 in good health and CMV-seronegative. Each CDR3 is given with its conserved first and last residue. D genes are given only for firm matches. The size of a clone is reported for some rows only, either as once, few or many, or as a class for expanded clones.

cdr3_aa cdr3_nt j_call cdr3_length v_call clone_size d_call
CASSFTLADTQYF TGTGCCAGCAGCTTTACTTTGGCAGATACGCAGTATTTT TRBJ2-3 13 TRBV5-4 - -
CASSGDRGLYGYTF TGTGCCAGCAGCGGGGACAGGGGTCTCTATGGCTACACCTTC TRBJ1-2 14 TRBV5-6 few TRBD1
CASSASGLAGARWNIQYF TGTGCCAGCAGCGCCTCCGGCCTAGCGGGAGCGAGGTGGAACATTCAGTACTTC TRBJ2-4 18 TRBV9 once TRBD2
CASSVAAGSYNEQFF TGTGCCAGCAGCGTAGCAGCGGGGTCCTACAATGAGCAGTTCTTC TRBJ2-1 15 TRBV9 - TRBD2
CASSTYPNTEAFF TGTGCCAGCAGCACCTACCCCAACACTGAAGCTTTCTTT TRBJ1-1 13 TRBV11-2 - -
CASSPGAAYEQYF TGTGCCAGCTCACCAGGGGCAGCCTACGAGCAGTACTTC TRBJ2-7 13 TRBV18 few -
CASSLAGRGSTDTQYF TGTGCCAGTAGCCTAGCGGGGCGGGGCAGCACAGATACGCAGTATTTT TRBJ2-3 16 TRBV19 - TRBD2
CASSLWRGYTEAFF TGTGCCAGCAGCTTGTGGAGGGGATACACTGAAGCTTTCTTT TRBJ1-1 14 TRBV5-4 - -
CASSTGGGTTSYEQYF TGTGCCAGCAGTACCGGAGGAGGCACGACTTCCTACGAGCAGTACTTC TRBJ2-7 16 TRBV28 - -
CASILKTGGKYEQYF TGTGCCAGCATTTTAAAGACAGGGGGCAAGTACGAGCAGTACTTC TRBJ2-7 15 TRBV27 - TRBD1
CASQGGQPQHF TGTGCCAGTCAGGGTGGTCAGCCCCAGCATTTT TRBJ1-5 11 TRBV19 - -
CASSLRGNTGELFF TGCGCCAGCAGCTTGAGGGGGAACACCGGGGAGCTGTTTTTT TRBJ2-2 14 TRBV5-1 - -
CSVEAAGPNTEAFF TGCAGCGTTGAAGCTGCAGGGCCGAACACTGAAGCTTTCTTT TRBJ1-1 14 TRBV29-1 - -
CASSVGTTDTQYF TGTGCCAGCAGCGTAGGGACTACGGATACGCAGTATTTT TRBJ2-3 13 TRBV9 - -
CASSTSTVNYGYTF TGTGCCAGTAGTACATCGACAGTTAACTATGGCTACACCTTC TRBJ1-2 14 TRBV19 - -
CASSQTGTGATDTQYF TGCGCCAGCAGCCAAACCGGGACAGGGGCAACAGATACGCAGTATTTT TRBJ2-3 16 TRBV4-1 - TRBD1
CASSQPPGSSYNEQFF TGTGCCAGCAGCCAACCCCCCGGGAGCTCCTACAATGAGCAGTTCTTC TRBJ2-1 16 TRBV4-2 - -
CASSPGRVYGELFF TGTGCCAGCAGCCCGGGTCGAGTCTACGGGGAGCTGTTTTTT TRBJ2-2 14 TRBV5-8 - -
CASTDSSYNSPLHF TGTGCCAGCACCGACAGCTCCTATAATTCACCCCTCCACTTT TRBJ1-6 14 TRBV25-1 - -
CASSLIGGDYGYTF TGTGCCAGCAGCCTCATCGGGGGGGACTATGGCTACACCTTC TRBJ1-2 14 TRBV6-1 - -
CAWSFDRWETQYF TGTGCCTGGAGTTTTGACAGGTGGGAGACCCAGTACTTC TRBJ2-5 13 TRBV30 - -
CATSEAGAAYEQYF TGTGCCACCAGCGAGGCGGGGGCCGCTTACGAGCAGTACTTC TRBJ2-7 14 TRBV15 - -